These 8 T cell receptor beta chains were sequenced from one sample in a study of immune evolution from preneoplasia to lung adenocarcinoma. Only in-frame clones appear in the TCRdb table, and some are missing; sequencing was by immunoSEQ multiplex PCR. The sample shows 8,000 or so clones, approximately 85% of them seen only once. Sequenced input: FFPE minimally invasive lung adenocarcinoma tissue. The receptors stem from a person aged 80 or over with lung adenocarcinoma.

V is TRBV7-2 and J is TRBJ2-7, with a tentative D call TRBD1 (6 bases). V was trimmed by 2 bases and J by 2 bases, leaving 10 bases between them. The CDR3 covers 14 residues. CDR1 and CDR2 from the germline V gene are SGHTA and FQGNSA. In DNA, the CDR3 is TGTGCCAGCAGCTTAAGACAGGCCCCCTACGAGCAGTACTTC. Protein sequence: CASSLRQAPYEQYF. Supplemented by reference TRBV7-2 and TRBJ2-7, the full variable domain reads GAGVSQSPSNKVTEKGKDVELRCDPISGHTALYWYRQSLGQGLEFLIYFQGNSAPDKSGLPSDRFSAERTGGSVSTLTIQRTQQEDSAVYLCASSLRQAPYEQYFGPGTRLTVT.

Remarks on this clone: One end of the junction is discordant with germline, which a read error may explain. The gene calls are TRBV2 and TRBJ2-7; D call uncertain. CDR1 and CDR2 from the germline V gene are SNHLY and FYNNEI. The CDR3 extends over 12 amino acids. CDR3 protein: CASREGPYEQYF. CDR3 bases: TGTGCCAGCAGAGAAGGGCCCTACGAGCAGTACTTC.

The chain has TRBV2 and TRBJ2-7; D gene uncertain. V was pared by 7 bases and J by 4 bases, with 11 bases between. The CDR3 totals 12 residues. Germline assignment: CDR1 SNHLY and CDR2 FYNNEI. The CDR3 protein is CASMFALYEQYF. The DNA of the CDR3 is TGTGCCAGCATGTTTGCGCTTTACGAGCAGTACTTC.

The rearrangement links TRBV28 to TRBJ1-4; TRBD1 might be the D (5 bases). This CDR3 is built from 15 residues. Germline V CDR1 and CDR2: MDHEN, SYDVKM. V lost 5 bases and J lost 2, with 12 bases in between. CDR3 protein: CASSPGGATNEKLFF. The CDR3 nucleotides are TGTGCCAGCAGTCCAGGAGGGGCGACTAATGAAAAACTGTTTTTT.

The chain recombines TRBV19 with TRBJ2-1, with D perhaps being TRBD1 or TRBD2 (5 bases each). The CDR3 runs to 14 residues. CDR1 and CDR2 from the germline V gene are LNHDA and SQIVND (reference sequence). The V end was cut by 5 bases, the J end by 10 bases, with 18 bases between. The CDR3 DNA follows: TGTGCCAGTAGTTGGGGTTCGGGACGCGGAGAGCAGTTCTTC. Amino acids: CASSWGSGRGEQFF.

The CDR3: CASSRTALNTEAFF. In nucleotides, the CDR3 is TGTGCCAGCAGCCGGACAGCACTGAACACTGAAGCTTTCTTT. This chain connects TRBV7-2 to TRBJ1-1; D is possibly TRBD1 (6 bases). In germline, CDR1 is SGHTA, CDR2 FQGNSA. This CDR3 contains 14 residues. Trimming took 5 bases from V and 0 from J, leaving 10 bases between them.

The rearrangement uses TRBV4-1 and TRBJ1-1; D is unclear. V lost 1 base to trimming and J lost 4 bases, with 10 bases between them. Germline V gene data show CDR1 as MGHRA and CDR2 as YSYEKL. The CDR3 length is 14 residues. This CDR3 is CASSQGTVTTEAFF. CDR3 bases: TGCGCCAGCAGCCAAGGGACCGTGACCACTGAAGCTTTCTTT.

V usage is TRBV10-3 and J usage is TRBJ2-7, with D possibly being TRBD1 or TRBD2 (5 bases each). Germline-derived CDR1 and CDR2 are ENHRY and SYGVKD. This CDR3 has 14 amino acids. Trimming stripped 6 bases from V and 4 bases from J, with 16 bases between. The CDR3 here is CAIRLGPGGYEQYF. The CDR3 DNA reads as TGTGCCATCAGATTGGGACCGGGTGGGTACGAGCAGTACTTC.